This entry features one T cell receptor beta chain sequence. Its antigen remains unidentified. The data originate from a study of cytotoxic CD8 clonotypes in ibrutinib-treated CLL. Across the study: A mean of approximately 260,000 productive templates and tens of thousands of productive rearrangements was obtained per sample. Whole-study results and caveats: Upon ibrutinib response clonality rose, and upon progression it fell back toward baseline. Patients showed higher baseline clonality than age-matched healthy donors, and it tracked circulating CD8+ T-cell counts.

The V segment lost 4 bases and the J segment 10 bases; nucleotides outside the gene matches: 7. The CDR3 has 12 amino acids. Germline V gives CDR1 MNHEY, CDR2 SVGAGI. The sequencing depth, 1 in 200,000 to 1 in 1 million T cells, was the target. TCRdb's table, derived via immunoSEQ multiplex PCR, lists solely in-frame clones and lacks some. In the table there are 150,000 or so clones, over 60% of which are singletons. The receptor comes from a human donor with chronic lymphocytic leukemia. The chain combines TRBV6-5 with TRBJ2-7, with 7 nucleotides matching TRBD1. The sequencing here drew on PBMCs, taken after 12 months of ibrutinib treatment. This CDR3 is CASSFTGTDQYF. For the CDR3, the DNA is TGTGCCAGCAGTTTTACCGGGACAGATCAGTACTTC.